A selection of T cell receptor beta chains follows, all from one sample in a study of T cell responses to AZD1222 COVID-19 vaccine. TCRdb's table, derived via immunoSEQ multiplex PCR, lists solely in-frame clones and lacks some. The repertoire holds some 120,000 clones, with around 89% as singletons. The material sequenced was peripheral blood, taken on day 0 of MenACWY control vaccination. These receptors all come from an adult in good health. CDR3s include the opening cysteine and the closing phenylalanine or tryptophan. Each record gives: clone size, V gene, CDR3 length, D gene, J gene, CDR3 DNA, CDR3 protein. D genes are given only for firm matches. Size is omitted from some rows. Given values are once, few, many or a class for expanded clones.

abundance: .; v_gene: TRBV4-1; len: 15; d_gene: .; j_gene: TRBJ1-2; CDR3nt: TGCGCCAGCAGCCAAGAGGTGGCAACTAACTATGGCTACACCTTC; CDR3aa: CASSQEVATNYGYTF
abundance: .; v_gene: TRBV20-1; len: 15; d_gene: TRBD2; j_gene: TRBJ2-3; CDR3nt: TGCAGTGCTAGTGTACTAGCGGCTAGCACAGATACGCAGTATTTT; CDR3aa: CSASVLAASTDTQYF
abundance: .; v_gene: TRBV7-3; len: 14; d_gene: .; j_gene: TRBJ2-3; CDR3nt: TGTGCCAGCAGCCCGCAGGGGAGAACAGATACGCAGTATTTT; CDR3aa: CASSPQGRTDTQYF
abundance: .; v_gene: TRBV5-6; len: 13; d_gene: TRBD1; j_gene: TRBJ1-2; CDR3nt: TGTGCCAGCAGACCGGACAGGGACTATGGCTACACCTTC; CDR3aa: CASRPDRDYGYTF
abundance: .; v_gene: TRBV18; len: 16; d_gene: TRBD2; j_gene: TRBJ2-7; CDR3nt: TGTGCCAGCTCACCATCCTCCCGGCGGGAGCTGAGCGAGCAGTACTTC; CDR3aa: CASSPSSRRELSEQYF
abundance: .; v_gene: TRBV7-9; len: 17; d_gene: .; j_gene: TRBJ1-4; CDR3nt: TGTGCCAGCAGCTATCCGAGGTCCCGTCGGGCTAATGAAAAACTGTTTTTT; CDR3aa: CASSYPRSRRANEKLFF
abundance: .; v_gene: TRBV9; len: 19; d_gene: TRBD2; j_gene: TRBJ2-3; CDR3nt: TGTGCCAGCAGCGTAGAGGCTAGCGGGATCTCCCCCACCACAGATACGCAGTATTTT; CDR3aa: CASSVEASGISPTTDTQYF
abundance: .; v_gene: TRBV3-1/TRBV3-2; len: 12; d_gene: .; j_gene: TRBJ1-6; CDR3nt: TGTGCCAGCAGAAATTATAATTCACCCCTCCACTTT; CDR3aa: CASRNYNSPLHF
abundance: .; v_gene: TRBV7-2; len: 12; d_gene: .; j_gene: TRBJ2-5; CDR3nt: TGTGCCAGCAGCTTAAGCACCGAGACCCAGTACTTC; CDR3aa: CASSLSTETQYF
abundance: .; v_gene: TRBV7-8; len: 15; d_gene: TRBD1; j_gene: TRBJ1-5; CDR3nt: TGTGCCAGCAGCGTAGGACAGGGGGCTGGTCAGCCCCAGCATTTT; CDR3aa: CASSVGQGAGQPQHF
abundance: .; v_gene: TRBV6-5; len: 14; d_gene: TRBD1; j_gene: TRBJ2-2; CDR3nt: TGTGCCAGCAGGGATATCACAGGGGCTTGGGAGCTGTTTTTT; CDR3aa: CASRDITGAWELFF
abundance: .; v_gene: TRBV11-3; len: 14; d_gene: .; j_gene: TRBJ2-7; CDR3nt: TGTGCCAGCAGCTTAGAAAGGGTTGCCCACGAGCAGTACTTC; CDR3aa: CASSLERVAHEQYF
abundance: .; v_gene: TRBV9; len: 16; d_gene: TRBD1; j_gene: TRBJ1-2; CDR3nt: TGTGCCAGCAGCACTGGGGGACAGGGGGCAAACTATGGCTACACCTTC; CDR3aa: CASSTGGQGANYGYTF
abundance: .; v_gene: TRBV29-1; len: 13; d_gene: TRBD1; j_gene: TRBJ2-7; CDR3nt: TGCAGCGTTGCTGGGACAGGGGAAGTCGAGCAGTACTTC; CDR3aa: CSVAGTGEVEQYF
abundance: .; v_gene: TRBV6-4; len: 15; d_gene: TRBD2; j_gene: TRBJ2-3; CDR3nt: TGTGCCAGCAGTGAGGCCACTAGCGGGAGAGATACGCAGTATTTT; CDR3aa: CASSEATSGRDTQYF
abundance: once; v_gene: TRBV21-1; len: 24; d_gene: .; j_gene: TRBJ1-2; CDR3nt: .; CDR3aa: CASSKKDGFWGQGTDCTLNYGYTF
abundance: .; v_gene: TRBV11-3; len: 16; d_gene: TRBD2; j_gene: TRBJ2-5; CDR3nt: TGTGCCAGCGCCCCCCGGGGCGGGAGGGCCCTAGAGACCCAGTACTTC; CDR3aa: CASAPRGGRALETQYF
abundance: .; v_gene: TRBV6-1; len: 16; d_gene: .; j_gene: TRBJ1-2; CDR3nt: TGTGCCAGCAGTGGGCGTCATACAGGGACTAACTATGGCTACACCTTC; CDR3aa: CASSGRHTGTNYGYTF
abundance: .; v_gene: TRBV4-2; len: 15; d_gene: TRBD1; j_gene: TRBJ2-7; CDR3nt: TGTGCCAGCAGCCAACCACAGGGGGTCTCCTACGAGCAGTACTTC; CDR3aa: CASSQPQGVSYEQYF
abundance: .; v_gene: TRBV9; len: 16; d_gene: TRBD1; j_gene: TRBJ2-1; CDR3nt: TGTGCCAGCAGCGTAGCCGACAGGGGCCTCTACAATGAGCAGTTCTTC; CDR3aa: CASSVADRGLYNEQFF
abundance: .; v_gene: TRBV5-4; len: 15; d_gene: .; j_gene: TRBJ2-1; CDR3nt: TGTGCCAGCAGCCCCGGTAGCGGAACTTACAATGAGCAGTTCTTC; CDR3aa: CASSPGSGTYNEQFF
abundance: .; v_gene: TRBV3-1/TRBV3-2; len: 12; d_gene: .; j_gene: TRBJ2-5; CDR3nt: TGTGCCAGCAGCCCGGGGGTGGAGACCCAGTACTTC; CDR3aa: CASSPGVETQYF
abundance: .; v_gene: TRBV11-2; len: 16; d_gene: TRBD1; j_gene: TRBJ2-5; CDR3nt: TGTGCCAGCACCCCAGGGGGCGATGTTTATCGGGAGACCCAGTACTTC; CDR3aa: CASTPGGDVYRETQYF
abundance: .; v_gene: TRBV19; len: 16; d_gene: .; j_gene: TRBJ1-2; CDR3nt: TGTGCCAGTAGTATGAGCCTCTCGGAGGCCCGATATGGCTACACCTTC; CDR3aa: CASSMSLSEARYGYTF
abundance: .; v_gene: TRBV6-2/TRBV6-3; len: 13; d_gene: TRBD1; j_gene: TRBJ2-7; CDR3nt: TGTGCCAGCAGTGGACAGGGGGTCAGCGAGCAGTACTTC; CDR3aa: CASSGQGVSEQYF
abundance: .; v_gene: TRBV9; len: 15; d_gene: .; j_gene: TRBJ2-5; CDR3nt: TGTGCCAGCAGCGTAGGCCTAGCCATAGGAGAGACCCAGTACTTC; CDR3aa: CASSVGLAIGETQYF
abundance: .; v_gene: TRBV6-2/TRBV6-3; len: 15; d_gene: TRBD2; j_gene: TRBJ2-1; CDR3nt: TGTGCCAGCAGTTACGGGCGGGAGGCGGGGCGGGAGCAGTTCTTC; CDR3aa: CASSYGREAGREQFF
abundance: .; v_gene: TRBV5-1; len: 15; d_gene: TRBD2; j_gene: TRBJ2-3; CDR3nt: TGCGCCAGCAGCCAGAGTGGACTAGCGACAGATACGCAGTATTTT; CDR3aa: CASSQSGLATDTQYF
abundance: .; v_gene: TRBV5-3; len: 17; d_gene: .; j_gene: TRBJ1-6; CDR3nt: TGTGCCAGAAGCTTACATATCAGGGTCTCCTATAATTCACCCCTCCACTTT; CDR3aa: CARSLHIRVSYNSPLHF
abundance: .; v_gene: TRBV11-3; len: 14; d_gene: .; j_gene: TRBJ1-2; CDR3nt: TGTGCCAGCAGCTTAGGCGGCCCGACAAGGGGCTACACCTTC; CDR3aa: CASSLGGPTRGYTF
abundance: .; v_gene: TRBV4-2; len: 15; d_gene: .; j_gene: TRBJ2-7; CDR3nt: TGTGCCAGCAGCCAAGGCGTAGACTGGAGGTACGAGCAGTACTTC; CDR3aa: CASSQGVDWRYEQYF
abundance: .; v_gene: TRBV9; len: 15; d_gene: TRBD1; j_gene: TRBJ2-7; CDR3nt: TGTGCCAGCAGCGGTGGGTCAGGGGGTCCCTACGAGCAGTACTTC; CDR3aa: CASSGGSGGPYEQYF
abundance: .; v_gene: TRBV5-8; len: 14; d_gene: .; j_gene: TRBJ1-1; CDR3nt: TGTGCCAGCAGCCTCCCGGGAGCGAACACTGAAGCTTTCTTT; CDR3aa: CASSLPGANTEAFF
abundance: .; v_gene: TRBV6-2/TRBV6-3; len: 12; d_gene: .; j_gene: TRBJ1-2; CDR3nt: TGTGCCAGCAGTTACCAAGGCTATGGCTACACCTTC; CDR3aa: CASSYQGYGYTF
abundance: .; v_gene: TRBV5-1; len: 14; d_gene: .; j_gene: TRBJ2-3; CDR3nt: TGCGCCAGCAGCTTCGGTACCGCCACAGATACGCAGTATTTT; CDR3aa: CASSFGTATDTQYF
abundance: .; v_gene: TRBV25-1; len: 14; d_gene: .; j_gene: TRBJ1-6; CDR3nt: TGTGCCAGCAGTGAACCCTCGGGGTCAGCACCCCTCCACTTT; CDR3aa: CASSEPSGSAPLHF
abundance: .; v_gene: TRBV11-3; len: 13; d_gene: .; j_gene: TRBJ2-5; CDR3nt: TGTGCCAGCAGCTTTGCAGTTCAAGAGACCCAGTACTTC; CDR3aa: CASSFAVQETQYF
abundance: .; v_gene: TRBV30; len: 13; d_gene: TRBD1; j_gene: TRBJ1-2; CDR3nt: TGTGCCTGGAGTAAACAGGGGGGCGGCGGCTACACCTTC; CDR3aa: CAWSKQGGGGYTF
abundance: .; v_gene: TRBV7-9; len: 18; d_gene: .; j_gene: TRBJ2-6; CDR3nt: TGTGCCAGCAGCTCAGGCCAGGGGGGAGAATCTGGGGCCAACGTCCTGACTTTC; CDR3aa: CASSSGQGGESGANVLTF
abundance: .; v_gene: TRBV11-3; len: 15; d_gene: .; j_gene: TRBJ2-7; CDR3nt: TGTGCCAGCAGTTCATCGCTGGGTGTCGGCTACGAGCAGTACTTC; CDR3aa: CASSSSLGVGYEQYF
abundance: .; v_gene: TRBV12-3/TRBV12-4; len: 13; d_gene: .; j_gene: TRBJ1-1; CDR3nt: TGTGCCAGCAGTTTACAAATCCGGACTGAAGCTTTCTTT; CDR3aa: CASSLQIRTEAFF
abundance: .; v_gene: TRBV19; len: 13; d_gene: .; j_gene: TRBJ1-2; CDR3nt: TGTGCCAGTAGTACCATCCCTATACGGGGCTACACCTTC; CDR3aa: CASSTIPIRGYTF